A selection of T cell receptor beta chains follows, all from one sample in a study of siplizumab effects on memory and regulatory T cells. Assay: immunoSEQ multiplex PCR; the TCRdb copy retains only in-frame clones and omits some. The sample yields about 100,000 clones, 91% seen once. The material sequenced was CD4+ T cells sorted from blood. Receptor source: a human donor in good health. Some clones in this sample may be carry-over from other donors' samples. The CDR3 runs from the conserved cysteine through the conserved F or W. A D gene is named only where the DNA matches it firmly. The listing skips clone size in some rows; elsewhere it reads once, few, many or a size class.

j_call	v_call	clone_size	d_call	cdr3_nt	cdr3_aa
TRBJ1-2	TRBV7-8	once	-	TGTGCCAGCAGCTCAAACAGCTATGGCTACACCTTC	CASSSNSYGYTF
TRBJ2-3	TRBV5-1	-	TRBD2	TGCGCCAGCAGCTTCTCGACTAGCGGGATTACAGATACGCAGTATTTT	CASSFSTSGITDTQYF
TRBJ2-4	TRBV18	-	-	TGTGCCAGCTCACCCCCAAGCGGAGGGCTAGCCAAAAACATTCAGTACTTC	CASSPPSGGLAKNIQYF
TRBJ2-1	TRBV12-1	-	-	TGTGCCAACCGCCCAATAGCGGGAGGACCGATTAATGAGCAGTTCTTC	CANRPIAGGPINEQFF
TRBJ2-7	TRBV11-3	-	-	TGTGCCAGCAGCTTAGACAGCTCCTACGAGCAGTACTTC	CASSLDSSYEQYF
TRBJ2-2	TRBV27	-	-	TGTGCCAGCAGTTCGATCCAGAACACCGGGGAGCTGTTTTTT	CASSSIQNTGELFF
TRBJ1-1	TRBV7-6	once	-	TGTGCCAGCAGCTTTGGCGACAAGAGGAACACTGAAGCTTTCTTT	CASSFGDKRNTEAFF
TRBJ2-5	TRBV7-2	-	-	TGTGCCAGCAGCTTAGCGCCGGGGTTTATGATCTACCAAGAGACCCAGTACTTC	CASSLAPGFMIYQETQYF
TRBJ1-1	TRBV20-1	-	-	TGCAGTGCTAGAGGGGAGACTGAAGCTTTCTTT	CSARGETEAFF
TRBJ2-3	TRBV2	-	TRBD1	TGTGCCAGCAGCGAAGCGGACAGGGGGAGGTATTTT	CASSEADRGRYF
TRBJ1-5	TRBV29-1	-	-	TGCAGCGTTGGGGAAGGGCTTTTGGGCAATCAGCCCCAGCATTTT	CSVGEGLLGNQPQHF
TRBJ2-4	TRBV19	-	-	TGTGCCAGTAGTATTTTGGGCAGGCGATTAGCCAAAAACATTCAGTACTTC	CASSILGRRLAKNIQYF
TRBJ1-4	TRBV7-8	-	-	TGTGCCAGCAGCTCAGGGGTGTACGAAAAACTGTTTTTT	CASSSGVYEKLFF
TRBJ2-7	TRBV7-2	-	-	TGTGCCAGCAGCCTGGGACAAAACTACGAGCAGTACTTC	CASSLGQNYEQYF
TRBJ1-2	TRBV18	few	TRBD1	TGTGCCAGCTCACCCGGGACAGCTAACTATGGCTACACCTTC	CASSPGTANYGYTF
TRBJ2-5	TRBV21-1	-	-	TGTGCCAGCAAGGATAGCACACAAGAGACCCAGTACTTC	CASKDSTQETQYF
TRBJ1-1	TRBV10-1	-	-	TGCGCCAGCAGTGATCCTGGGAACACTGAAGCTTTCTTT	CASSDPGNTEAFF
TRBJ2-7	TRBV13	-	-	TGTGCCAGCAGCTTATTCGGGTCGGGCGAGCAGTACTTC	CASSLFGSGEQYF
TRBJ2-7	TRBV5-4	-	TRBD2	TGTGCCAGCAGCTGGGATAGCGGGAGTGGGTTAGGCGAGCAGTACTTC	CASSWDSGSGLGEQYF
TRBJ2-4	TRBV7-8	-	TRBD1	TGTGCCAGCAGCTACGGGACAGGGGGCGAGGAGGAAAACATTCAGTACTTC	CASSYGTGGEEENIQYF
TRBJ2-7	TRBV11-3	-	-	TGTGCCAGCAGCTACGGGGTGGGCTCCCCGGAACCCTACGAGCAGTACTTC	CASSYGVGSPEPYEQYF
TRBJ2-7	TRBV6-1	-	-	TGTGCCAGCAGGGACCCCGTCTACGAGCAGTACTTC	CASRDPVYEQYF
TRBJ2-1	TRBV7-6	-	TRBD1	TGTGCCAGCAGCAGGTGGACAGGGAGGAATGAGCAGTTCTTC	CASSRWTGRNEQFF
TRBJ2-7	TRBV10-2	-	TRBD2	TGCGCCAGCAGCCGAGGGAGGGCCGCCTACGAGCAGTACTTC	CASSRGRAAYEQYF
TRBJ2-7	TRBV25-1	-	TRBD1	TGTGCCAGCAGTGACCGGGACAGGGGAATGGGGAGGCAGTACTTC	CASSDRDRGMGRQYF
TRBJ2-1	TRBV6-4	-	-	TGTGCCAGCAGTGAAGAACTCTCCTACAATGAGCAGTTCTTC	CASSEELSYNEQFF
TRBJ2-3	TRBV5-1	-	-	TGCGCCAGCAGCCCTCCCCGGGCCAGCACAGATACGCAGTATTTT	CASSPPRASTDTQYF
TRBJ2-3	TRBV11-2	-	TRBD2	TGTGCCAGCACCTCAGGGACTAGTTACACAGATACGCAGTATTTT	CASTSGTSYTDTQYF
TRBJ2-4	TRBV6-1	-	-	TGTGCCAGCAGTATCCACAGTGCACCTGAAAACATTCAGTACTTC	CASSIHSAPENIQYF
TRBJ2-7	TRBV4-1	-	TRBD2	TGCGCCAGCAGCCAAGGGCCGGGACTAGCGGATAGCTCCTACGAGCAGTACTTC	CASSQGPGLADSSYEQYF
TRBJ2-1	TRBV11-3	-	TRBD2	TGTGCCAGCAGCTCCTCGGGAGGAAGCAATGAGCAGTTCTTC	CASSSSGGSNEQFF
TRBJ1-5	TRBV2	-	-	TGTGCCAGCAGCAGAAACGGGTTCCCGCAGCCCCAGCATTTT	CASSRNGFPQPQHF